This T cell receptor (beta chain) was captured by sequencing in a study of T cells in Graves' hyperthyroidism and ophthalmopathy. Study details: Specimen type is peripheral blood, collected at initial diagnosis prior to any treatment.

This clonotype was observed a few times. As yet, its antigen is unknown. Uncontrolled infections, other autoimmune diseases, pregnancy or lactation led to exclusion of patients. It was 8 to 10 ml of fresh peripheral blood that supplied the PBMCs. Study-wide results and caveats: A 13 V-J signature model discriminated ophthalmopathy versus stable hyperthyroidism.

The CDR3 contains 14 residues. With V trimmed by 0 bases and J by 6 bases, 4 bases remained unmatched. Per germline, CDR1 SGHRS and CDR2 YFSETQ. RNA transcripts provided the source from which TCR beta CDR3 regions were amplified. TCR CDR3 regions were first amplified by RT-PCR with HTBI primers. Via MiXCR, TCRdb re-called the multiplex PCR reads, giving one row per CDR3 protein. Of nearly 750,000 distinct CDR3 sequences in the sample, approximately 40% are singletons; the top ten hold more than 25%. The chain has TRBV5-1 and TRBJ2-7; TRBD1 aligns across 9 bases. This TCR came from a woman in her thirties or forties with Graves' hyperthyroidism. Specimen: blood. CDR3 loop: CASSLGQGEAEQYF. The CDR3, as DNA: TGCGCCAGCAGCTTGGGACAGGGGGAAGCCGAGCAGTACTTC.